This T cell receptor (beta chain) was recorded in a study of STAT3 mutations in large granular lymphocyte leukemia. Overall study findings and caveats: In T-cell large granular lymphocyte leukemia, about half of patients showed multiple immunodominant subclonotypes.

Clones were read by immunoSEQ multiplex PCR, and TCRdb kept only the in-frame ones, dropping some. This sample carries about 5,500 clones, about 94% of them seen once, and the ten largest clones take 33%. As to this clone: Antigen unknown.

Per the germline V gene, CDR1 is MNHEY and CDR2 is SMNVEV (reference sequence). This CDR3 has 12 residues. Trimming removed 5 bases at V and 4 bases at J, with 9 bases between. Sequencing was carried out using peripheral blood mononuclear cells. This TCR was recovered from a man aged 55-75 years with T-cell large granular lymphocyte leukemia. Some clones in this sample may be carry-over from other donors' samples. The genes are TRBV27 and TRBJ2-7; tentatively, D is TRBD1 (5 bases). The CDR3 spells CASSPSGYEQYF. CDR3 DNA: TGTGCCAGCAGTCCGTCAGGGTACGAGCAGTACTTC.